Listed below are T cell receptor beta chains from one sample, sequenced in a study of T cells after yellow fever vaccination. Via MiXCR, TCRdb re-called the 5' RACE reads, giving one row per CDR3 protein. The sample yields a few hundred thousand distinct CDR3 sequences, more than 9% seen once. The material sequenced was PBMCs, taken on the day of the first yellow fever vaccination. Every receptor here comes from a young man who received the YFV17D yellow fever vaccine. The CDR3 runs from the conserved cysteine through the conserved F or W. D genes are given only for firm matches. Expanded clones are given a class, and other clones once, few, many or no size at all.

J gene: TRBJ2-1
clone size: few
V gene: TRBV11-2
CDR3 length: 13
D gene: .
CDR3 protein: CATQKTEYNEQFF
CDR3 DNA: TGTGCCACACAAAAGACAGAATACAATGAGCAGTTCTTC

J gene: TRBJ2-1
clone size: few
V gene: TRBV20-1
CDR3 length: 13
D gene: .
CDR3 protein: CSASRGPLNEQFF
CDR3 DNA: TGCAGTGCTAGTCGGGGCCCCCTCAATGAGCAGTTCTTC

J gene: TRBJ2-1
clone size: few
V gene: TRBV2
CDR3 length: 14
D gene: TRBD1
CDR3 protein: CASSRDRDINEQFF
CDR3 DNA: TGTGCCAGCAGCCGGGACAGGGATATCAATGAGCAGTTCTTC

J gene: TRBJ2-3
clone size: .
V gene: TRBV5-1
CDR3 length: 14
D gene: .
CDR3 protein: CASSLERNTDTQYF
CDR3 DNA: TGCGCCAGCAGCTTGGAACGGAACACAGATACGCAGTATTTT

J gene: TRBJ1-2
clone size: .
V gene: TRBV5-6
CDR3 length: 16
D gene: .
CDR3 protein: CASSEGDYKRGYGYTF
CDR3 DNA: TGTGCCAGCAGCGAAGGAGACTACAAGCGGGGCTATGGCTACACCTTC

J gene: TRBJ2-7
clone size: .
V gene: TRBV12-5
CDR3 length: 14
D gene: TRBD1
CDR3 protein: CASGFGTGIYEQYF
CDR3 DNA: TGTGCTAGTGGTTTTGGGACAGGGATCTACGAGCAGTACTTC

J gene: TRBJ1-1
clone size: many
V gene: TRBV12-3/TRBV12-4
CDR3 length: 13
D gene: TRBD1
CDR3 protein: CASSFQGDTEAFF
CDR3 DNA: TGCGCCAGCAGCTTCCAGGGGGACACTGAAGCTTTCTTT

J gene: TRBJ2-7
clone size: few
V gene: TRBV20-1
CDR3 length: 14
D gene: TRBD2
CDR3 protein: CSAREAGVPYEQYF
CDR3 DNA: TGCAGTGCTAGAGAGGCGGGGGTCCCTTACGAGCAGTACTTC

J gene: TRBJ2-5
clone size: .
V gene: TRBV20-1
CDR3 length: 17
D gene: TRBD2
CDR3 protein: CSAREGTGGLRQETQYF
CDR3 DNA: TGCAGTGCTAGAGAGGGGACGGGGGGGCTCCGACAAGAGACCCAGTACTTC

J gene: TRBJ2-7
clone size: .
V gene: TRBV7-9
CDR3 length: 14
D gene: .
CDR3 protein: CASSNDRAGGEQYF
CDR3 DNA: TGTGCCAGCAGCAATGACCGCGCCGGAGGAGAGCAGTACTTC

J gene: TRBJ2-3
clone size: .
V gene: TRBV7-3
CDR3 length: 15
D gene: .
CDR3 protein: CASSPSMTGTDTQYF
CDR3 DNA: TGTGCCAGCAGCCCGTCTATGACAGGCACAGATACGCAGTATTTT

J gene: TRBJ1-2
clone size: .
V gene: TRBV5-1
CDR3 length: 13
D gene: .
CDR3 protein: CASSLSVLYGYTF
CDR3 DNA: TGCGCCAGCAGCTTGAGTGTTCTCTATGGCTACACCTTC

J gene: TRBJ2-2
clone size: .
V gene: TRBV28
CDR3 length: 15
D gene: TRBD1
CDR3 protein: CASSLLDRASGELFF
CDR3 DNA: TGTGCCAGCAGTTTATTAGACAGGGCCTCCGGGGAGCTGTTTTTT

J gene: TRBJ1-2
clone size: once
V gene: TRBV4-1
CDR3 length: 15
D gene: .
CDR3 protein: CASSQVSPDPYGYTF
CDR3 DNA: TGCGCCAGCAGCCAAGTTTCTCCGGACCCTTATGGCTACACCTTC

J gene: TRBJ2-3
clone size: .
V gene: TRBV7-8
CDR3 length: 13
D gene: .
CDR3 protein: CAIRLYSTDTQYF
CDR3 DNA: TGTGCCATCCGTCTGTACAGCACAGATACGCAGTATTTT

J gene: TRBJ1-2
clone size: .
V gene: TRBV12-3/TRBV12-4
CDR3 length: 16
D gene: TRBD1
CDR3 protein: CASSPPLGRDRDGYTF
CDR3 DNA: TGTGCCAGCAGTCCACCCTTGGGGAGGGACAGGGATGGCTACACCTTC

J gene: TRBJ1-2
clone size: .
V gene: TRBV5-1
CDR3 length: 13
D gene: .
CDR3 protein: CASSLSTDRGYTF
CDR3 DNA: TGCGCCAGCAGCTTGTCGACAGACAGGGGCTACACCTTC

J gene: TRBJ2-1
clone size: .
V gene: TRBV5-1
CDR3 length: 13
D gene: .
CDR3 protein: CASTRDTDNEQFF
CDR3 DNA: TGCGCCAGCACAAGGGACACCGACAATGAGCAGTTCTTC